One and the same sample provided the 14 T cell receptor beta chains below, sequenced in a study of vaccination and CD4 T cells after COVID-19. Sample treatment: roughly 10-day PBMC culture with coronavirus spike peptide pools or control peptides (ViraFEST assay). CD4+ T cells that had been cultured provided DNA sequenced with the Oncomine TCR Beta short-read assay. Using its own MiXCR run on the PCR reads, TCRdb lists one record per CDR3 protein. Altogether 15,000 to 20,000 distinct CDR3 sequences are present, roughly three fifths being singletons, with the ten largest covering roughly 10%. Their specific antigens are unknown. The sequenced sample consisted of CD4+ T cells from blood, cultured in vitro. Source of these receptors: a human donor who had recovered from COVID-19.

The CDR3 loop is CASSGPSGGTSDEQYF. CDR3 bases: TGTGCCAGCAGTGGGCCCTCAGGGGGCACGAGTGACGAGCAGTACTTC. V usage is TRBV6-1 and J usage is TRBJ2-7; the match to TRBD1 covers 8 bases. The germline V gene encodes CDR1 MNHNS and CDR2 SASEGT. The CDR3 runs to 16 residues. The J segment lost 5 bases and the V segment lost 4 bases, leaving 13 bases of the junction unmatched.

This sequence joins TRBV27 and TRBJ2-3; D is perhaps TRBD1 (6 bases). The germline V and J ends were trimmed by 8 bases and 0 bases, with 15 bases remaining between them. The germline V gene has CDR1 MNHEY and CDR2 SMNVEV (reference sequence). CDR3 length: 15 amino acids. CDR3 region: CASGVLGASTDTQYF. In DNA, the CDR3 is TGTGCCAGCGGAGTTTTGGGGGCCAGCACAGATACGCAGTATTTT.

CDR3 nucleotide sequence: TGTGCCAGCAGTGGATATTCAGGGGCTTATAATTCACCCCTCCACTTT. It codes for CASSGYSGAYNSPLHF. This chain links TRBV2 with TRBJ1-6; D is perhaps TRBD1 (6 bases). This CDR3 comprises 16 residues. Germline V lookup: CDR1 SNHLY, CDR2 FYNNEI. V was clipped by 4 bases and J by 4 bases, with 14 bases between them.

The chain recombines TRBV15 with TRBJ2-3; D could derive from TRBD1 or TRBD2 (5 bases each). Germline V CDR1 and CDR2: LNHNV, YYDKDF (reference sequence). This CDR3 has 15 amino acids. V lost 0 bases, J lost 2 bases, and 9 bases lay in between. The CDR3 DNA is TGTGCCACCAGCAGAGAGGGACGGGACACAGATACGCAGTATTTT. This gives the protein CATSREGRDTDTQYF.

This clonotype was observed a single time. The genes are TRBV7-2 and TRBJ2-1; 7 nucleotides line up with TRBD1. The germline gives CDR1 SGHTA, CDR2 FQGNSA. With V trimmed by 8 bases and J by 4 bases, 8 bases remained unmatched. The CDR3 runs to 14 residues. DNA for the CDR3: TGTGCCAGCGTCAGACAGGGCGGTTACAATGAGCAGTTCTTC. Its translation: CASVRQGGYNEQFF.

The chain employs TRBV20-1 and TRBJ2-7, with TRBD1 as a possible D gene (6 bases). CDR3 length: 15 residues. Germline CDR1 DFQATT, CDR2 SNEGSKA (reference sequence). The V end lost 6 bases, the J end lost 5 bases, and 23 bases lay between the germline ends. CDR3 protein: CSATLSTGPPDEQYF. The CDR3 DNA reads as TGCAGTGCCACCCTTTCGACAGGCCCACCTGACGAGCAGTACTTC.

This clonotype was counted only a few times. The rearrangement joins TRBV6-1 to TRBJ2-7, with 8 positions matching TRBD2. The CDR3 covers 13 residues. Trimming at V came to 5 bases and at J to 5 bases, leaving 5 bases not matched to a gene. The germline CDR1 and CDR2 sequences are MNHNS and SASEGT. CDR3 amino acids: CASSQGLVHEQYF. In nucleotides, the CDR3 is TGTGCCAGCAGTCAGGGACTAGTCCACGAGCAGTACTTC.

The rearrangement uses TRBV6-1 and TRBJ1-1, with 7 bases lining up with TRBD1. From germline, CDR1 is MNHNS and CDR2 SASEGT. This CDR3 contains 15 residues. V lost 2 bases and J lost 4; bases outside the gene matches: 7. Here the CDR3 reads CASSELQTGSTEAFF. DNA of the CDR3: TGTGCCAGCAGTGAACTCCAGACAGGGAGCACTGAAGCTTTCTTT.

This clonotype appeared a single time. This chain joins TRBV7-2 and TRBJ2-3, with 9 bases lining up with TRBD2. Germline V lookup: CDR1 SGHTA, CDR2 FQGNSA. The CDR3 is made up of 17 amino acids. V dropped 5 bases and J dropped 3; count of bases not matched to a gene: 12. The CDR3 reads CASSERWTSDNTDTQYF. In nucleotides, the CDR3 is TGTGCCAGCAGCGAACGATGGACTAGCGATAATACAGATACGCAGTATTTT.

This clonotype occurred a few times. V is TRBV30 and J is TRBJ1-5; D ambiguous. V lost 2 bases and J lost 5, with 10 bases in between. The germline CDR1 and CDR2 sequences are GTSNPN and SVGIG (reference sequence). This CDR3 contains 13 residues. The CDR3 DNA reads TGTGCCTGGAGTAAGCAGCCTTATCAGCCCCAGCATTTT. It translates to CAWSKQPYQPQHF.

A few counts support this clonotype. The V call is TRBV21-1, the J call TRBJ1-5; the DNA was not used to check the table's D call, TRBD1. TRBV21-1 is described as a pseudogene. There are 18 residues in the CDR3. CDR3 sequence: CASSKVRGWQGNNQPQHF. The CDR3 DNA follows: TGTGCCAGCAGCAAGGTCCGGGGGTGGCAGGGTAACAATCAGCCCCAGCATTTT.

This clonotype was counted once. The chain carries TRBV9 and TRBJ2-5, with TRBD2 matching over 13 bases. The CDR3 consists of 15 residues. The germline gives CDR1 SGDLS, CDR2 YYNGEE. V shed 2 bases, J shed 4 bases, and the junction held 2 bases outside the gene matches. Here the CDR3 DNA reads TGTGCCAGCAGCGTGGGACTAGCGGGGCGAGAGACCCAGTACTTC. Translated: CASSVGLAGRETQYF.

This chain uses TRBV19 with TRBJ2-3; D is perhaps TRBD2 (7 bases). Germline CDR1 reads LNHDA; CDR2 reads SQIVND (reference sequence). V dropped 4 bases and J dropped 4 bases, with 15 bases sitting between them. This CDR3 is built from 15 residues. The DNA of the CDR3 is TGTGCCAGTAGTAATGGGGGGGCTCTGGCAGATACGCAGTATTTT. Its protein is CASSNGGALADTQYF.

The V call is TRBV27, the J call TRBJ2-7; TRBD2 matches 7 bases. Per the germline V gene, CDR1 is MNHEY and CDR2 is SMNVEV (reference sequence). Germline trimming cut 3 bases from V and 6 bases from J; bases unmatched to any gene: 8. This CDR3 is 14 amino acids long. The CDR3 DNA follows: TGTGCCAGCAGTTTCAGGGTCGGCGGGGGCGAGCAGTACTTC. It encodes CASSFRVGGGEQYF.